A selection of T cell receptor beta chains follows, all from one sample in a study of cytomegalovirus exposure and HLA in healthy donors. Produced via immunoSEQ multiplex PCR; TCRdb's table is partial and in-frame only. The data hold about 160,000 clones, with roughly 84% observed a single time. The sample comprised PBMCs. These receptors were obtained from a man in his late teens or twenties in good health and CMV-seropositive. Each CDR3 is given with its conserved first and last residue.

CASSKELADQETQYF TRBJ2-5 TRBV19
CASSVGGGTYEQYF TRBJ2-7 TRBV9
CASSPSGVLRSGANVLTF TRBJ2-6 TRBV19
CASSSPVGELFF TRBJ2-2 TRBV7-6
CASSLPRSSYNSPLHF TRBJ1-6 TRBV5-6
CASSVLAGSTDTQYF TRBJ2-3 TRBV2
CASSAGGQGGELFF TRBJ2-2 TRBV9
CASSRLTAGNTIYF TRBJ1-3 TRBV7-2
CASTAGLPYEQYF TRBJ2-7 TRBV6-5
CASSATGEGSPLHF TRBJ1-6 TRBV7-2
CSASAGYTF TRBJ1-2 TRBV20-1
CASSEGLYNSPLHF TRBJ1-6 TRBV19
CASSPGTYAGELFF TRBJ2-2 TRBV5-1
CASSLGGRGFGQSPLHF TRBJ1-6 TRBV5-4
CAWAPPLASGGAHTGELFF TRBJ2-2 TRBV30
CASSIDGQGSYNEQFF TRBJ2-1 TRBV19
CASSPLTGGYGANGLTF TRBJ2-6 TRBV5-6
CASSFAGTRYNEQFF TRBJ2-1 TRBV11-2
CASSPRSVRGGYGYTF TRBJ1-2 TRBV19
CASSSDSGTGNQPQHF TRBJ1-5 TRBV7-2
CASSQELAGADTQYF TRBJ2-3 TRBV4-1
CASSQGTGEGEKLFF TRBJ1-4 TRBV4-3
CASSVGGGPTDTQYF TRBJ2-3 TRBV6-1
CASSLGRTVNEQFF TRBJ2-1 TRBV7-9
CASSPGLAVDEQFF TRBJ2-1 TRBV7-2
CASSNGLASNNEQFF TRBJ2-1 TRBV5-1
CASSATGTGENQPQHF TRBJ1-5 TRBV10-1
CASSLSGPGNTIYF TRBJ1-3 TRBV28
CASSFGGQGEQYF TRBJ2-7 TRBV27
CSVVVRSTDTQYF TRBJ2-3 TRBV29-1
CASSRDNMDTQYF TRBJ2-3 TRBV5-1
CASSPTAGNYGYTF TRBJ1-2 TRBV7-2
CASSYRTGGMNTEAFF TRBJ1-1 TRBV6-9
CASSQGTGASGEQYF TRBJ2-5 TRBV4-2
CASSSDRGYEQYF TRBJ2-7 TRBV7-7
CASSIGGTEAFF TRBJ1-1 TRBV6-5
CAIGQFSYEQYF NA TRBV10-3
CASSLTGSYGYTF TRBJ1-2 TRBV5-1
CASLPGTGAAEAFF TRBJ1-1 TRBV11-3
CASSPGTGEARSSTDTQYF TRBJ2-3 TRBV7-2
CASSQVRADYGYTF TRBJ1-2 TRBV4-3
CASSLFMGTENSPLHF TRBJ1-6 TRBV7-2
CASSAGQGVETQYF TRBJ2-5 TRBV5-1
CASSPNGPVGYTF TRBJ1-2 TRBV9
CASSLAGRNTEAFF TRBJ1-1 TRBV7-8
CASSFDISGNTIYF TRBJ1-3 TRBV6-5
CASSQDPQGLRTF TRBJ1-2 TRBV4-3
CASSTGTGDETQYF TRBJ2-5 TRBV5-1
CASSQGLTGGFETQYF TRBJ2-5 TRBV4-1
CASSLVRRVVNTEAFF TRBJ1-1 TRBV11-2
CASSRSGGATWETQYF TRBJ2-5 TRBV5-1
CASSPRLGSQNQPQHF TRBJ1-5 TRBV4-1
CASSLSGLAGATNTGELFF TRBJ2-2 TRBV7-3
CASSPGGRDGRYEQYF TRBJ2-7 TRBV5-1
CASSPRTVNTGELFF TRBJ2-2 TRBV18
CASSLVGEGPETQYF TRBJ2-5 TRBV7-9
CASSPDRERASYEQYF TRBJ2-7 TRBV5-4